These 32 T cell receptor beta chains share one sample of origin, sequenced in a study of human thymus T cells. Using immunoSEQ multiplex PCR, the repertoire was profiled, and TCRdb retains in-frame clones only, with some absent. The table includes roughly 54,000 clones, about 93% detected once. Specimen: blood. These receptors originate from a boy in the first two years of life with a congenital heart defect but otherwise immunologically healthy.

The chain couples TRBV29-1 to TRBJ2-7, with D possibly called TRBD1 or TRBD2 (8 bases each). Germline V gene lookup returns CDR1 SQVTM and CDR2 ANQGSEA. V was trimmed by 4 bases and J by 0 bases, leaving 16 bases between them. The CDR3 extends over 15 amino acids. CDR3 nucleotide sequence: TGCAGCGTTGTCGGGAGGGACAGGTCCTCCTACGAGCAGTACTTC. This codes for CSVVGRDRSSYEQYF.

CDR3 DNA sequence: TGTGCCAGCAGCTTGGCGACCTACAATGAGCAGTTCTTC. Its protein product is CASSLATYNEQFF. V and J are TRBV5-4 and TRBJ2-1; no firm D call. The CDR3 sequence is 13 residues long. Germline V lookup: CDR1 SGHNT, CDR2 YYREEE (reference sequence). Between the trimmed V and J ends, which lost 0 bases and 2 bases, there was a span of 3 bases.

The chain links TRBV19 to TRBJ1-1; 9 bases are shared with TRBD1. Germline trimming cut 5 bases from V and 3 bases from J; bases unmatched to any gene: 7. This CDR3 spans 15 amino acids. Germline values: CDR1 LNHDA, CDR2 SQIVND (reference sequence). CDR3 in amino acids: CASSPIQGAHTEAFF. Written as DNA, the CDR3 is TGTGCCAGTAGTCCGATACAGGGGGCACACACTGAAGCTTTCTTT.

The rearrangement uses TRBV7-9 and TRBJ2-7, with 11 bases that match TRBD2. CDR1 SEHNR and CDR2 FQNEAQ come from the germline V gene (reference sequence). The V and J ends lost 6 bases and 3 bases, in that order; junction bases with no gene match: 4. CDR3 size: 14 residues. The CDR3 reads CASSRGLAGYEQYF. The CDR3 DNA reads as TGTGCCAGCAGTCGAGGACTAGCGGGCTACGAGCAGTACTTC.

This rearrangement joins TRBV4-2 to TRBJ2-1; TRBD2 might be the D (6 bases). This CDR3 has 14 residues. CDR1 LGHNA and CDR2 YNFKEQ come from the germline V gene. V lost 2 bases, J lost 8 bases, and 13 bases lay in between. Here the CDR3 reads CASSQLTSGYEQFF. The CDR3 nucleotides read TGTGCCAGCAGCCAATTGACTAGTGGGTATGAGCAGTTCTTC.

The V call is TRBV5-1, the J call TRBJ1-2, with D perhaps matching TRBD1 (5 bases). V was shortened by 4 bases and J by 4 bases, with 17 bases between the two germline ends. Germline V gene sequence: CDR1 SGHRS, CDR2 YFSETQ. The CDR3 totals 15 residues. The CDR3 sequence: CASSRRGDRSYGYTF. The CDR3 nucleotides are TGCGCCAGCAGCCGCCGGGGGGATCGTAGCTATGGCTACACCTTC.

The chain combines TRBV28 with TRBJ2-5; TRBD1 agrees at 8 bases. V lost 7 bases, J lost 4 bases, and 5 bases stayed unmatched. The CDR3 consists of 13 residues. The germline gives CDR1 MDHEN, CDR2 SYDVKM. In DNA form, the CDR3 reads TGTGCCAGCACAGGACAGGGTCCAGAGACCCAGTACTTC. Protein product: CASTGQGPETQYF.

Only one count was recorded for this clone. V and J are TRBV2 and TRBJ2-7, with 8 bases identical to TRBD1. Germline-derived CDR1 and CDR2 are SNHLY and FYNNEI. Trimming removed 5 bases from V and 4 bases from J; junction bases left unmatched: 13. The CDR3 is 16 residues long. The CDR3 is CASSQSRGQVVYEQYF. Written as DNA, the CDR3 is TGTGCCAGCAGTCAAAGTAGGGGACAGGTCGTTTACGAGCAGTACTTC.

The chain has TRBV7-9 and TRBJ1-2, with TRBD1 matching over 7 bases. With 3 bases clipped from V and 7 bases from J, the junction kept 5 bases outside the gene matches. The CDR3 has 13 amino acids. The germline CDR1 and CDR2 sequences are SEHNR and FQNEAQ (reference sequence). CDR3 residues: CASSFEGGAGYTF. The DNA of the CDR3 is TGTGCCAGCAGCTTCGAAGGGGGCGCTGGCTACACCTTC.

On this clone itself: A junction end diverges from the germline sequence, so it may reflect a read error. The chain recombines TRBV2 with TRBJ2-3; TRBD2 matches at 9 bases. CDR1 is SNHLY and CDR2 is FYNNEI in the germline V gene. This CDR3 has 14 residues. The CDR3 DNA reads TGTGCCAGCAGTGCCCGTGGTAGCGGGAGAGTGGTCCATTTT. It yields the protein CASSARGSGRVVHF.

This clone was counted a single time. V and J are TRBV2 and TRBJ2-7; a weak D match, TRBD2 (6 bases). The CDR3 is made up of 12 amino acids. In germline, CDR1 is SNHLY, CDR2 FYNNEI. Trimming left V 6 bases short and J 5 bases short, with 11 bases between. The CDR3 spells CASRGGRDEQYF. The CDR3 DNA reads as TGTGCCAGCAGGGGAGGAAGGGACGAGCAGTACTTC.

As for this clone: Other DNA sequences of this sample code for an identical CDR3. This chain joins TRBV28 and TRBJ2-7; tentative D call: TRBD2 (5 bases). The CDR3 extends over 13 amino acids. Germline V gene sequence: CDR1 MDHEN, CDR2 SYDVKM. The germline V and J ends were trimmed by 5 bases and 2 bases, with 10 bases remaining between them. The CDR3 loop reads CASSPGVPYEQYF. CDR3 sequence (DNA): TGTGCCAGCAGTCCCGGGGTCCCCTACGAGCAGTACTTC.

This clone was found once. The V gene is TRBV5-1, the J gene TRBJ2-2, with D hard to call. CDR1 is SGHRS and CDR2 is YFSETQ in the germline V gene. CDR3 length: 16 residues. Trimming removed 0 bases at V and 0 bases at J, with 9 bases between. The CDR3 protein is CASSLVGFTNTGELFF. The CDR3 DNA reads TGCGCCAGCAGCTTGGTAGGTTTTACGAACACCGGGGAGCTGTTTTTT.

This chain joins TRBV7-9 and TRBJ1-1; TRBD1 is a possible D gene (5 bases). V lost 4 bases to trimming and J lost 1 base, with 13 bases between them. CDR1 SEHNR and CDR2 FQNEAQ come from the germline V gene (reference sequence). This CDR3 is built from 15 residues. The CDR3 is CASSSSGLGNTEAFF. In DNA form, the CDR3 reads TGTGCCAGCAGCTCCTCAGGGTTGGGGAACACTGAAGCTTTCTTT.

The rearrangement uses TRBV5-1 and TRBJ1-5, with 11 bases lining up with TRBD1. V was clipped by 4 bases and J by 0 bases; unmatched bases: 9. Looked up from germline, CDR1 is SGHRS and CDR2 is YFSETQ. The CDR3 extends over 18 amino acids. Here the CDR3 DNA reads TGCGCCAGCAGCGAAAGGGACAGGGGGAACTTTAGCAATCAGCCCCAGCATTTT. It codes for CASSERDRGNFSNQPQHF. The entire variable domain, with the rest obtained from reference TRBV5-1 and TRBJ1-5, is as follows: KAGVTQTPRYLIKTRGQQVTLSCSPISGHRSVSWYQQTPGQGLQFLFEYFSETQRNKGNFPGRFSGRQFSNSRSEMNVSTLELGDSALYLCASSERDRGNFSNQPQHFGDGTRLSIL.

CDR3 residues: CASSLGHLPDTQYF. The DNA of the CDR3 is TGTGCCAGCAGTTTAGGGCATTTACCGGATACGCAGTATTTT. The chain employs TRBV27 and TRBJ2-3, with D unclear. The V end lost 2 bases, the J end lost 6 bases, and 12 bases lay between the germline ends. CDR3 length: 14 residues. The germline CDR1 and CDR2 sequences are MNHEY and SMNVEV (reference sequence).

The genes are TRBV10-3 and TRBJ2-2; D possibly uses TRBD1 or TRBD2 (7 bases each). The germline CDR1 and CDR2 sequences are ENHRY and SYGVKD. The CDR3 runs 17 residues. V lost 3 bases to trimming and J lost 3 bases, with 17 bases between them. The CDR3 reads CAISDAGGAADTGELFF. The CDR3, as DNA: TGTGCCATCAGTGATGCAGGGGGGGCGGCGGACACCGGGGAGCTGTTTTTT.

This clone was detected once. CDR3 nucleotide sequence: TGTGCCAGCAGGGGCCCCGGCAATCAGCCCCAGCATTTT. Protein sequence: CASRGPGNQPQHF. The chain recombines TRBV2 with TRBJ1-5; D gene ambiguous. Trimming took off 6 bases at V and 2 bases at J, with 8 bases between the two ends. In germline, CDR1 is SNHLY, CDR2 FYNNEI. The CDR3 is 13 residues long.

The V and J genes are TRBV19 and TRBJ1-1; D is ambiguous. Trimming shortened V by 3 bases and J by 1 base, and 6 bases separated the two germline ends. The CDR3 has 13 residues. Per the germline V gene, CDR1 is LNHDA and CDR2 is SQIVND (reference sequence). The CDR3 DNA follows: TGTGCCAGTAGTATGTGGGGGAACACTGAAGCTTTCTTT. This translates into CASSMWGNTEAFF.

The chain couples TRBV7-9 to TRBJ2-1, with 8 bases aligning to TRBD2. The germline V gene has CDR1 SEHNR and CDR2 FQNEAQ (reference sequence). The V and J ends lost 4 bases and 2 bases, in that order; junction bases with no gene match: 7. This CDR3 contains 16 residues. The CDR3 is CASSSAGGGAYNEQFF. The CDR3 region has the DNA TGTGCCAGCAGCTCCGCGGGAGGTGGGGCCTACAATGAGCAGTTCTTC.

The V gene is TRBV7-2, the J gene TRBJ2-7; D unclear. The V gene lost 1 base and the J gene lost 8 bases, with 21 bases spanning the gap. The V gene's germline CDR1 is SGHTA and CDR2 FQGNSA. This CDR3 comprises 16 residues. This CDR3 is CASSLGAQEKGSKQYF. The CDR3 bases are TGTGCCAGCAGCTTAGGAGCCCAAGAAAAAGGCTCGAAGCAGTACTTC.

Concerning this clone itself: This same CDR3 is encoded by further DNA sequences in the sample. V is TRBV7-2 and J is TRBJ2-3; 8 bases are shared with TRBD1. V dropped 5 bases and J dropped 1; count of bases not matched to a gene: 2. The CDR3 has 14 residues. The germline V gene encodes CDR1 SGHTA and CDR2 FQGNSA. The CDR3: CASSPDRGTDTQYF. The CDR3 DNA reads as TGTGCCAGCAGCCCGGACAGGGGCACAGATACGCAGTATTTT.

The chain recombines TRBV5-5 with TRBJ2-5; perhaps D is TRBD1 or TRBD2 (7 bases each). Germline V gives CDR1 SGHKS, CDR2 YYEKEE (reference sequence). The V and J ends lost 4 bases and 5 bases respectively, with 15 bases between them. This CDR3 has 14 residues. The CDR3 DNA sequence: TGTGCCAGCAGCCCGCCAGGGGGGGTGGAGACCCAGTACTTC. It specifies CASSPPGGVETQYF.

The chain links TRBV28 to TRBJ2-7, with 8 bases lining up with TRBD1. The CDR3 contains 13 residues. Germline CDR1 MDHEN, CDR2 SYDVKM. Unmatched junction bases numbered 9, after V lost 11 bases and J lost 3 bases. Here the CDR3 reads CAALRGLDYEQYF. The DNA of the CDR3 is TGTGCCGCTCTCAGGGGGCTGGACTACGAGCAGTACTTC.

The chain employs TRBV11-2 and TRBJ1-2; 8 nucleotides align to TRBD1. The CDR3 loop spans 14 amino acids. J gave up 8 bases and V 2 bases, and 7 bases lay outside the gene matches. Germline lookup yields CDR1 SGHAT and CDR2 FQNNGV. The CDR3 region is CASSLPGQVGGYTF. As DNA, the CDR3 is TGTGCCAGCAGCTTACCGGGACAGGTTGGAGGCTACACCTTC.

V and J are TRBV6-1 and TRBJ1-5; no clear D gene. CDR1 is MNHNS and CDR2 is SASEGT in the germline V gene. This CDR3 is built from 13 residues. The V gene lost 5 bases and the J gene lost 4 bases, with 9 bases spanning the gap. The CDR3 spells CASSRVGNQPQHF. As DNA, the CDR3 is TGTGCCAGCAGTAGGGTGGGGAATCAGCCCCAGCATTTT.

The V gene is TRBV6-5, the J gene TRBJ2-3; 9 positions agree with TRBD1. The CDR3 loop spans 16 amino acids. CDR1 is MNHEY and CDR2 is SVGAGI in the germline V gene. Unmatched junction bases numbered 6, after V lost 2 bases and J lost 3 bases. CDR3 amino acids: CASSYSRDRATDTQYF. The CDR3 nucleotides are TGTGCCAGCAGTTACAGCCGGGACAGGGCGACAGATACGCAGTATTTT.

J is TRBJ2-5 and V is TRBV5-4; the match to TRBD2 covers 13 bases. The germline gives CDR1 SGHNT, CDR2 YYREEE (reference sequence). J was trimmed by 4 bases and V by 1 base; bases with no gene match: 7. The CDR3 has 17 residues. The CDR3 region is CASSLLLAGGGGETQYF. The CDR3 bases are TGTGCCAGCAGCTTGTTACTAGCGGGAGGGGGCGGAGAGACCCAGTACTTC.

This clone appeared a few times. The chain links TRBV5-1 to TRBJ1-2, with a possible D match to TRBD1 (6 bases). This CDR3 has 14 amino acids. Germline V gene sequence: CDR1 SGHRS, CDR2 YFSETQ. With 4 bases removed from V and 0 bases from J, the gap between germline ends came to 10 bases. In nucleotides, the CDR3 is TGCGCCAGCAGCGCAGGGGCCACTAACTATGGCTACACCTTC. This translates into CASSAGATNYGYTF.

This clone appeared a few times. The chain is built from TRBV6-4 and TRBJ1-2; D might be TRBD1 (5 bases). The germline gives CDR1 MRHNA, CDR2 SNTAGT. The CDR3 runs 14 residues. V lost 5 bases, J lost 5 bases, and 15 bases lay in between. The CDR3 DNA follows: TGTGCCAGCAGTAAAGTCGAAGGGGAGTATGGCTACACCTTC. Protein product: CASSKVEGEYGYTF.

This chain connects TRBV11-2 to TRBJ2-7, with a tentative D call TRBD1 (6 bases). With 5 bases removed from V and 3 bases from J, the gap between germline ends came to 8 bases. CDR1 and CDR2 (germline): SGHAT, FQNNGV. The CDR3 is made up of 12 amino acids. The CDR3 nucleotides read TGTGCCAGCAGCCACAGGGTCTACGAGCAGTACTTC. It is translated as CASSHRVYEQYF.

CDR3 coding DNA: TGTGCCAGCAGTGAATACCTAGGCACTGAAGCTTTCTTT. Translation: CASSEYLGTEAFF. The J gene is TRBJ1-1, the V gene TRBV2; D gene uncertain. Trimming took 2 bases from V and 4 from J, leaving 8 bases between them. The CDR3 sequence is 13 residues long. The germline V gene has CDR1 SNHLY and CDR2 FYNNEI.